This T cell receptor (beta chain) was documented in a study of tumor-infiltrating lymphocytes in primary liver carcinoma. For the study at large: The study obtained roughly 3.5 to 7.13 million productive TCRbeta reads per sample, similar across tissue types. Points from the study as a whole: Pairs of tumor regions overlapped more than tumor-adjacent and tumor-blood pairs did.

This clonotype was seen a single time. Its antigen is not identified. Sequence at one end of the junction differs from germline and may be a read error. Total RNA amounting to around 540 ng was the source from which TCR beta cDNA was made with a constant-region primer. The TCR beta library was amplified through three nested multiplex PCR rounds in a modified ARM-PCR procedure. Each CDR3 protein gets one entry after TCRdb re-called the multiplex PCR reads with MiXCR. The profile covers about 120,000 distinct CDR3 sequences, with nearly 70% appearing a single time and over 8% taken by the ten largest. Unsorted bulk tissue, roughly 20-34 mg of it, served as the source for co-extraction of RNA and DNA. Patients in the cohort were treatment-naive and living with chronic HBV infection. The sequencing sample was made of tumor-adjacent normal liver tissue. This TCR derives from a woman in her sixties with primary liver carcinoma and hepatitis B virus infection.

The CDR3 coding sequence is TGTGCCAGCAGTTTACCAGGGGGCGGTGGAAACACAATATATTTT. It translates to CASSLPGGGGNTIYF. The rearrangement uses TRBV28 and TRBJ1-3, with 8 nucleotides matching TRBD1. CDR1 is MDHEN and CDR2 is SYDVKM in the germline V gene. This CDR3 spans 15 amino acids.